Following are 20 T cell receptor beta chains from one sample sequenced in a study of early T cells in non-severe SARS-CoV-2 infection (dated by TCRdb to the early 2020s). Library preparation employed 5' RACE. The data were produced on a NextSeq 500. TCRdb took the public reads, trimmed them with fastp at Q25, ran MiXCR for clone calling and kept in-frame beta chains. One record per CDR3 amino acid sequence lists the most common genes and DNA. In this sample the table shows fewer than 85,000 distinct CDR3 sequences, about 15% of which occur a single time. The ten biggest clones cover approximately 2.9% of the sample. Sequencing was performed on whole blood. These receptors originate from an adult who was a healthcare worker with PCR-confirmed SARS-CoV-2 infection or an uninfected control (not recorded which).

J is TRBJ2-1 and V is TRBV2; 8 nucleotides align to TRBD1. The CDR3 is made up of 12 amino acids. V was clipped by 5 bases and J by 9 bases; unmatched bases: 3. CDR1 and CDR2 from the germline V gene are SNHLY and FYNNEI. The CDR3 DNA reads as TGTGCCAGCAGTAAAGACAGGGGTGAGCAGTTCTTC. Its translation: CASSKDRGEQFF. Full variable domain (remainder filled in from reference TRBV2 and TRBJ2-1): EPEVTQTPSHQVTQMGQEVILRCVPISNHLYFYWYRQILGQKVEFLVSFYNNEISEKSEIFDDQFSVERPDGSNFTLKIRSTKLEDSAMYFCASSKDRGEQFFGPGTRLTVL.

This clonotype occurred many times. The chain joins TRBV28 to TRBJ1-1, with TRBD1 as a possible D gene (6 bases). The CDR3 length is 15 residues. V dropped 6 bases and J dropped 6 bases, with 20 bases sitting between them. CDR1 and CDR2 (germline): MDHEN, SYDVKM. The CDR3 nucleotides read TGTGCCAGCAGCTCCCAGCGAGTGGGGGGGCCTGAAGCTTTCTTT. Encoded protein: CASSSQRVGGPEAFF. The variable domain in full, with the rest retrieved from reference TRBV28 and TRBJ1-1, is DVKVTQSSRYLVKRTGEKVFLECVQDMDHENMFWYRQDPGLGLRLIYFSYDVKMKEKGDIPEGYSVSREKKERFSLILESASTNQTSMYLCASSSQRVGGPEAFFGQGTRLTVV.

The CDR3 sequence: CASILAGYYNEQFF. DNA for the CDR3: TGTGCCAGCATCCTAGCGGGGTACTACAATGAGCAGTTCTTC. This chain connects TRBV12-3 or TRBV12-4 to TRBJ2-1; 9 bases are a match to TRBD2. V gave up 7 bases and J gave up 3 bases; unmatched junction bases: 4. This CDR3 spans 14 amino acids.

The chain is built from TRBV2 and TRBJ1-5; tentative D call: TRBD1 (5 bases). The V end was cut by 6 bases, the J end by 4 bases, with 7 bases between. The CDR3 runs 12 residues. Germline values: CDR1 SNHLY, CDR2 FYNNEI. CDR3 bases: TGTGCCAGCAGAAGGGGAAATCAGCCCCAGCATTTT. Protein sequence: CASRRGNQPQHF.

In this sample, this clonotype turned up a few times. The chain links TRBV12-3 or TRBV12-4 to TRBJ1-2; D perhaps matches TRBD1 (6 bases). V was pared by 6 bases and J by 7 bases, with 21 bases between. The CDR3 covers 15 residues. CDR3 loop: CASRRINREDSGYTF. Here the CDR3 DNA reads TGTGCCAGCAGGCGAATTAACAGGGAAGACAGTGGCTACACCTTC.

This chain connects TRBV5-4 to TRBJ2-7; D not resolved. Per the germline V gene, CDR1 is SGHNT and CDR2 is YYREEE (reference sequence). V gave up 3 bases and J gave up 0 bases, with 7 bases separating them. CDR3 length: 13 amino acids. In DNA form, the CDR3 reads TGTGCCAGCAGCTCCCCCAGCTCCTACGAGCAGTACTTC. Protein: CASSSPSSYEQYF.

This clonotype has more than one count but fewer than ten. The chain has TRBV6-2 or TRBV6-3 and TRBJ2-1, with D possibly matching TRBD1 (6 bases). Looked up from germline, CDR1 is MNHEY and CDR2 is SVGEGT. V was pared by 6 bases and J by 5 bases, with 14 bases between. This CDR3 has 14 residues. This CDR3 reads CASRSSGTNNEQFF. CDR3 sequence (DNA): TGTGCCAGCAGATCCTCCGGGACAAACAATGAGCAGTTCTTC.

This clonotype occurred a few times. The chain combines TRBV20-1 with TRBJ2-7, with D perhaps matching TRBD1 or TRBD2 (5 bases each). The germline gives CDR1 DFQATT, CDR2 SNEGSKA (reference sequence). The CDR3 runs to 15 residues. V was pared by 2 bases and J by 0 bases, with 14 bases between. The chain's CDR3 is CSARPGTRGSYEQYF. The DNA for the CDR3 is TGCAGTGCTAGACCTGGGACCCGGGGCTCCTACGAGCAGTACTTC.

This CDR3 is CSAEARGSSTDTQYF. The DNA for the CDR3 is TGCAGTGCTGAAGCTAGGGGAAGTAGCACAGATACGCAGTATTTT. The V and J genes are TRBV20-1 and TRBJ2-3, with D perhaps TRBD1 (5 bases). The V end lost 5 bases, the J end lost 0 bases, and 15 bases lay between the germline ends. Germline V CDR1 and CDR2: DFQATT, SNEGSKA (reference sequence). The CDR3 extends over 15 amino acids.

This clonotype occurred many times. The CDR3 protein is CASSREQGQGNQPQHF. The CDR3, as DNA: TGTGCCAGCAGTCGCGAACAGGGACAGGGAAATCAGCCCCAGCATTTT. The genes are TRBV28 and TRBJ1-5; 9 bases match TRBD1. The CDR3 totals 16 residues. Germline CDR1 and CDR2: MDHEN and SYDVKM. J lost 4 bases, V lost 5 bases, and 9 bases had no gene match. Full variable domain (remainder filled in from reference TRBV28 and TRBJ1-5): DVKVTQSSRYLVKRTGEKVFLECVQDMDHENMFWYRQDPGLGLRLIYFSYDVKMKEKGDIPEGYSVSREKKERFSLILESASTNQTSMYLCASSREQGQGNQPQHFGDGTRLSIL.

V and J are TRBV7-8 and TRBJ2-3; 7 bases are shared with TRBD1. V gave up 6 bases and J gave up 3 bases; unmatched junction bases: 3. The CDR3 spans 13 residues. CDR1 is SGHVS and CDR2 is FQNEAQ in the germline V gene. CDR3: CASRTTGTDTQYF. CDR3 DNA: TGTGCCAGCAGGACGACAGGGACAGATACGCAGTATTTT.

The V call is TRBV20-1, the J call TRBJ1-1; 7 bases align to TRBD1. This CDR3 contains 16 residues. Germline V gene sequence: CDR1 DFQATT, CDR2 SNEGSKA (reference sequence). V shed 6 bases and J 2 bases; nucleotides not matched to a gene: 15. CDR3 sequence: CSANPGTARGNTEAFF. CDR3 nucleotide sequence: TGCAGTGCCAACCCTGGGACAGCCAGGGGTAACACTGAAGCTTTCTTT.

The table lists this clonotype with a few counts. V is TRBV30 and J is TRBJ1-5; D is unresolved. CDR3 length: 12 amino acids. Germline-derived CDR1 and CDR2 are GTSNPN and SVGIG (reference sequence). Trimming removed 2 bases at V and 2 bases at J, with 4 bases between. The CDR3 spells CAWSHGNQPQHF. The CDR3 coding sequence is TGTGCCTGGAGTCACGGCAATCAGCCCCAGCATTTT. The whole variable domain, filled in from reference TRBV30 and TRBJ1-5, reads SQTIHQWPATLVQPVGSPLSLECTVEGTSNPNLYWYRQAAGRGLQLLFYSVGIGQISSEVPQNLSASRPQDRQFILSSKKLLLSDSGFYLCAWSHGNQPQHFGDGTRLSIL.

The chain uses TRBV11-3 and TRBJ1-1; D not certain. The CDR3 sequence is 14 residues long. CDR1 is SGHNT and CDR2 is YENEEA in the germline V gene. Trimming took 4 bases from V and 6 from J, leaving 15 bases between them. The chain's CDR3 is CASSWTKLRPEAFF. CDR3 in DNA: TGTGCCAGCAGCTGGACGAAGCTAAGGCCTGAAGCTTTCTTT.

This clonotype was counted between two and nine times. This chain connects TRBV2 to TRBJ2-1; 7 nucleotides align to TRBD1. The trim removed 6 bases at V and 10 bases at J, leaving 15 bases unmatched. Germline CDR1 reads SNHLY; CDR2 reads FYNNEI. The CDR3 is made up of 15 amino acids. CDR3 sequence: CASRETGSALREQFF. Here the CDR3 DNA reads TGTGCCAGCAGGGAGACAGGGTCCGCCTTGAGGGAGCAGTTCTTC.

This clonotype was observed a few times. The chain employs TRBV7-2 and TRBJ1-6, with 8 bases that match TRBD1. Germline CDR1 reads SGHTA; CDR2 reads FQGNSA. The CDR3 is made up of 14 amino acids. V lost 2 bases, J lost 11 bases, and 5 bases stayed unmatched. As DNA, the CDR3 is TGTGCCAGCAGCTTATCAGGGGGCGCGGCACCCCTCCACTTT. Translating it yields CASSLSGGAAPLHF.

This clonotype appeared a few times. This chain joins TRBV18 and TRBJ1-4; D not certain. V was cut by 1 base and J by 7 bases, with 10 bases left in between. This CDR3 has 14 residues. CDR1 is KGHSH and CDR2 is LQKENI in the germline V gene. The DNA of the CDR3 is TGTGCCAGCTCACCACTGCGTGCAGTTGAAAAACTGTTTTTT. It specifies CASSPLRAVEKLFF.

The chain couples TRBV4-2 to TRBJ1-6; 7 bases match TRBD1. There are 16 residues in the CDR3. CDR1 and CDR2 (germline): LGHNA, YNFKEQ. The J segment lost 6 bases and the V segment lost 0 bases, leaving 5 bases of the junction unmatched. The CDR3 DNA reads TGTGCCAGCAGCCAAGATATGGGGACAGCTAATTCACCCCTCCACTTT. Translated: CASSQDMGTANSPLHF.

The rearrangement uses TRBV18 and TRBJ1-4; D is uncertain. CDR1 and CDR2 from the germline V gene are KGHSH and LQKENI. This CDR3 has 14 amino acids. The V and J ends lost 5 bases and 8 bases respectively, with 15 bases between them. The CDR3, as DNA: TGTGCCAGCTCATCGGGCGGGAGTGCGGAAAAACTGTTTTTT. This codes for CASSSGGSAEKLFF.

There are many counts of this clonotype. The V and J genes are TRBV19 and TRBJ1-5, with a weak D call TRBD1 (5 bases). CDR3 length: 14 amino acids. V lost 2 bases and J lost 2, with 7 bases in between. Germline CDR1 and CDR2: LNHDA and SQIVND (reference sequence). This chain's CDR3 is CASSIRGGNQPQHF. The CDR3 nucleotides read TGTGCCAGTAGTATACGAGGGGGCAATCAGCCCCAGCATTTT.